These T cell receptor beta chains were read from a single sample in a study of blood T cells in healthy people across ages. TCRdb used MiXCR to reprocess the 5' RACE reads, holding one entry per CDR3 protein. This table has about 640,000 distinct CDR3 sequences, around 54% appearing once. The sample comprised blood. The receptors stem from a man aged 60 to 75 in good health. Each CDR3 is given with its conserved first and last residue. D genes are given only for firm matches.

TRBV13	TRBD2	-	CASSLNPGLADETQYF
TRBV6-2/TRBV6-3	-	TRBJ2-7	CASRRDISYEQYF
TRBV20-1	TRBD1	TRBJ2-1	CSARRHRQGLGEQFF
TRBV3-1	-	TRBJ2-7	CASRPTGGNEQYF
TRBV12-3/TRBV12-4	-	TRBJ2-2	CASSTLYPPEGTGELFF
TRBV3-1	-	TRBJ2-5	CASSQGAETQYF
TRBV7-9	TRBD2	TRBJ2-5	CASSPGSGVEETQYF
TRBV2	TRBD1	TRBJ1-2	CASSQQGWMRGYTF
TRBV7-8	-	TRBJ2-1	CASTAPDYHNEQFF
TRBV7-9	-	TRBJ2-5	CASSAGTQYF
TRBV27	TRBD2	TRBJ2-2	CASSLTLAGATGELFF
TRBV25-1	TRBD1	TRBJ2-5	CASSEWAGGEETQYF
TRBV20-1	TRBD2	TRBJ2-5	CSADAGGQETQYF
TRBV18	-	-	CASSPSTGAEETQYF
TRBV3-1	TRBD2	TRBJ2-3	CASSQDPPSGGADTQYF
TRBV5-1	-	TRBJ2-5	CASSGGFAGSMETQYF
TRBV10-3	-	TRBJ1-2	CAIREPGAYGYTF
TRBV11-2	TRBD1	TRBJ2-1	CASSLVGTASGEQFF
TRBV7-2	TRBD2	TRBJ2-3	CASSLDSERGGLLDTQYF
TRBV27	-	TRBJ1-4	CASSPRWGGWEKLFF
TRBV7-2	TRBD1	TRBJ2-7	CASSLRTGDYEQYF
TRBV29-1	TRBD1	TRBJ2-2	CSVTSGQANTGELFF
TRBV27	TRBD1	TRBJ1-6	CASSLRGQGGAYNSPLHF
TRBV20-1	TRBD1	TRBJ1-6	CSARGTSGGEESPLHF
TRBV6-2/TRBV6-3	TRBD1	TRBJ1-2	CASGDRENYGYTF
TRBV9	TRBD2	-	CASSARTSGGGGVETQYF
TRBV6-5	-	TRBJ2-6	CASSYRTRGSGANVLTF
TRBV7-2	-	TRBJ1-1	CASSLAGRNTGAFF
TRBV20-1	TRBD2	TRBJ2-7	CSARPGLAATYEQYF
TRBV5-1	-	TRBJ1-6	CASSVVPVDSPLHF
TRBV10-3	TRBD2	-	CAISGLAGAGEQYF
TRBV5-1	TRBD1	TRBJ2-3	CASSLALDRVADTQYF
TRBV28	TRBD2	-	CASVGTKETQYF
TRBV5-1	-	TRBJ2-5	CASSLVGAGVYNEQYF
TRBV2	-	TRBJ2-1	CASSHNYNEQFF
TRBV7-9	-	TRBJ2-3	CASSRDESGLYF
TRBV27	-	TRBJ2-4	CANTQLAKNIQYF
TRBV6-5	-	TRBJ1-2	CASTTWGDGGYTF
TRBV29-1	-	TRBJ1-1	CSVEETLDTEAFF
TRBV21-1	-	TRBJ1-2	CASSIKTGDSSITVYGYTF
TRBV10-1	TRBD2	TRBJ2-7	CASSGSGLAHEQYF
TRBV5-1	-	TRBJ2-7	CASSLGGPKDNEQYF
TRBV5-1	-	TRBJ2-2	CASSLSGTNTGELFF
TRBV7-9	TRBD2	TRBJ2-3	CASSLPGGRDTQYF
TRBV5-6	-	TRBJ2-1	CASSSPGGFRNEQFF
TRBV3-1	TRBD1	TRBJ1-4	CASSQAGTGGNEKLFF
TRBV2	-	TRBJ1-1	CASSGPRRAGGTEAFF
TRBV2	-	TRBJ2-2	CASRQGEGTGELFF
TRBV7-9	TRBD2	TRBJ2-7	CASSYPSGGHYEQYF
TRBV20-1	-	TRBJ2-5	CSAREVKEETQYF